The following is a T cell receptor beta chain sequence with its context. Libraries were prepared by immunoSEQ multiplex PCR; TCRdb keeps only in-frame clonotypes and omits some of them. The table lists roughly 120,000 clones, around 89% of them singletons. This sample is drawn from a study of control samples from healthy donors and cancer patients. V lost 4 bases, J lost 3 bases, and 3 bases stayed unmatched. Looked up from germline, CDR1 is SGHRS and CDR2 is YFSETQ. The CDR3 contains 14 residues. Specimen: blood. This receptor was obtained from a woman in her seventies in good health. The chain recombines TRBV5-1 with TRBJ1-1; 10 positions match TRBD1. CDR3 protein: CASSRQGADTEAFF. In DNA, the CDR3 is TGCGCCAGCAGCCGACAGGGGGCCGACACTGAAGCTTTCTTT. Drawing the rest from reference TRBV5-1 and TRBJ1-1, the complete variable domain is KAGVTQTPRYLIKTRGQQVTLSCSPISGHRSVSWYQQTPGQGLQFLFEYFSETQRNKGNFPGRFSGRQFSNSRSEMNVSTLELGDSALYLCASSRQGADTEAFFGQGTRLTVV.